The next 6 T cell receptor beta chains were all read from a single sample in a study of cytomegalovirus exposure and HLA in healthy donors. The PCR had 60 Vbeta and 13 Jbeta primers. The method was immunoSEQ multiplex PCR; TCRdb's version includes in-frame clones alone and lacks a portion of them. The repertoire has some 160,000 clones, around 80% of them found once; the top ten carry around 5.8%. Sample: PBMCs. The receptors stem from a male donor in good health and CMV-seropositive.

The chain carries TRBV15 and TRBJ2-3, with TRBD2 identical over 9 bases. V was clipped by 5 bases and J by 0 bases; unmatched bases: 6. This CDR3 contains 16 residues. CDR1 is LNHNV and CDR2 is YYDKDF in the germline V gene (reference sequence). CDR3 nucleotides: TGTGCCACCAGCTCCCGACTAGCGGCTAGCACAGATACGCAGTATTTT. Its protein product is CATSSRLAASTDTQYF.

This chain connects TRBV6-1 to TRBJ1-1; D unclear. Germline-derived CDR1 and CDR2 are MNHNS and SASEGT. This CDR3 has 12 residues. Trimming removed 9 bases from V and 3 bases from J, with 11 bases in between. The CDR3 reads CASAGLYTEAFF. The CDR3 DNA follows: TGTGCCAGTGCGGGTCTGTACACTGAAGCTTTCTTT.

This chain joins TRBV5-8 and TRBJ2-7, with unresolved D. The V end was cut by 6 bases, the J end by 0 bases, with 7 bases between. Germline-derived CDR1 and CDR2 are SGHTS and YDEGEE. The CDR3 sequence is 12 residues long. The CDR3 protein is CASMGSSYEQYF. CDR3 sequence (DNA): TGTGCCAGCATGGGCAGCTCCTACGAGCAGTACTTC.

The J gene is TRBJ2-1, the V gene TRBV15; D possibly corresponds to TRBD2 (6 bases). The germline V and J ends were trimmed by 0 bases and 2 bases, with 11 bases remaining between them. This CDR3 is 16 amino acids long. Per the germline V gene, CDR1 is LNHNV and CDR2 is YYDKDF (reference sequence). In DNA form, the CDR3 reads TGTGCCACCAGCAGAGAATCGCCGGGAGCCTACAATGAGCAGTTCTTC. It encodes CATSRESPGAYNEQFF.

The chain uses TRBV23-1 and TRBJ1-1, with D uncertain. TRBV23-1 qualifies as an ORF whose function is uncertain. V lost 2 bases to trimming and J lost 10 bases, with 5 bases between them. The CDR3 runs to 10 residues. The CDR3 DNA reads TGCGCCAGCAGTCAAAGGAGAGCTTTCTTT. Amino acids: CASSQRRAFF.

CDR3 sequence reads: CASSPPRGVTEAFF. For the CDR3, the DNA is TGTGCCAGCAGCCCGCCGCGGGGAGTGACTGAAGCTTTCTTT. The chain joins TRBV9 to TRBJ1-1; D gene uncertain. V was clipped by 4 bases and J by 5 bases, with 15 bases between them. The CDR3 sequence is 14 residues long. The germline CDR1 and CDR2 sequences are SGDLS and YYNGEE.